The clone carrying this T cell receptor beta chain was seen more than once but under ten times. The antigen is unknown. Carried by the TCR beta cDNA libraries were unique molecular identifiers. cDNA molecules numbering 400,000 to 550,000 came from roughly 1 to 10 million T cells. TCRdb reprocessed the PCR reads via MiXCR and lists one record per CDR3 protein. The profile shows over 700,000 distinct CDR3 sequences, roughly 30% of them singletons. This entry is derived from a study of post-analysis software for immune sequencing data. This CDR3 has 17 residues. V lost 1 base and J lost 6; bases outside the gene matches: 13. Germline V gene sequence: CDR1 SGHTA, CDR2 FQGNSA. The study's findings and limits: TRBV5-6, TRBV5-1 and TRBV20-1 were among roughly five TRBV segments more frequent in patients than controls. Clustering by F measure revealed strong co-clustering among samples prepared together in one batch.

This TCR was sampled from a girl aged 5-17 years with multiple sclerosis. What was sequenced was blood. The chain uses TRBV7-2 and TRBJ2-3, with 7 bases lining up with TRBD2. This chain's CDR3 is CASSLVVPSSGQDTQYF. CDR3 coding DNA: TGTGCCAGCAGCTTAGTCGTCCCGTCTAGCGGTCAGGATACGCAGTATTTT.